The clone carrying this T cell receptor (beta chain) has just a few counts. Its specificity is not known. The record originates from a study of T-cell memory formation after mild COVID-19. Study-level information: TCR clusters were mostly confined to one donor each.

Whole-study results and caveats: Chiefly within CM and EM were the contracting CD4+ clones; CD8+ ones were within EMRA. Within pre-infection memory, some responding clones were found, suggesting cross-reactive memory joined.

Germline V gene sequence: CDR1 SGHDT, CDR2 YYEEEE. The V and J ends lost 1 base and 7 bases respectively, with 14 bases between them. This CDR3 has 15 residues. With constant-segment primers, 5'RACE yielded cDNA libraries of TCR alpha and TCR beta that carried sample barcodes and UMIs. TCRdb reprocessed the 5' RACE reads via MiXCR and lists one record per CDR3 protein. The sample lists hundreds of thousands of distinct CDR3 sequences, about a sixth occurring once. This sequence joins TRBV5-6 and TRBJ1-4; D is ambiguous. This TCR was recovered from a man between 18 and 35 years old who had mild COVID-19 (a few samples of this study predate the infection). Cell type and time point are not known. Sequencing was carried out using PBMCs or a T cell subset sorted from them (not recorded which). The CDR3 is CASSLQPGFAEKLFF. The CDR3, as DNA: TGTGCCAGCAGCTTGCAACCGGGTTTTGCTGAAAAACTGTTTTTT.